The rows below give T cell receptor beta chains drawn from one sample of a study of blood T cells in healthy people across ages. TCRdb reprocessed the 5' RACE reads with MiXCR, giving one entry per CDR3 protein. The sample includes approximately 800,000 distinct CDR3 sequences, approximately 25% of them seen just once. This same sample was also taken into another study, of T cells of mothers and their children.

The material sequenced was blood. The receptors come from a boy younger than 18 in good health. CDR3s include the opening cysteine and the closing phenylalanine or tryptophan. The D gene is left open where the match is weak. Expanded clones get a size class; other rows say once, few or many, or leave the size out.

v_gene	j_gene	abundance	d_gene	CDR3aa	CDR3nt
TRBV28	TRBJ2-1	few	NA	CASSPWGPGEQFF	TGTGCCAGCAGCCCCTGGGGACCCGGTGAGCAGTTCTTC
TRBV28	TRBJ2-7	few	TRBD1	CASSFPRQGADEQYF	TGTGCCAGCAGTTTTCCCCGACAGGGGGCTGACGAGCAGTACTTC
TRBV7-9	TRBJ2-5	once	TRBD2	CASSRLEREYLQTQYF	TGTGCCAGCAGCCGTCTCGAGCGGGAGTATCTTCAGACCCAGTACTTC
TRBV7-2	TRBJ2-1	NA	NA	CASSLLALAPNEQFF	TGTGCCAGCAGCTTACTAGCGCTGGCCCCCAATGAGCAGTTCTTC
TRBV12-3/TRBV12-4	TRBJ2-7	NA	TRBD1	CASSLRQGPGYEQYF	TGTGCCAGCAGTTTAAGACAGGGACCGGGCTACGAGCAGTACTTC
TRBV4-3	TRBJ2-5	few	TRBD2	CASSQERTRETQYF	TGCGCCAGCAGCCAAGAAAGGACTAGAGAGACCCAGTACTTC
TRBV28	TRBJ1-4	few	TRBD1	CASNNRGRSEKLFF	TGTGCCAGCAATAACAGGGGGCGTAGTGAAAAACTGTTTTTT
TRBV29-1	TRBJ1-5	NA	NA	CSVIPDSNQPQHF	TGCAGCGTTATACCAGATAGCAATCAGCCCCAGCATTTT
TRBV29-1	TRBJ2-1	few	TRBD2	CSVEGPGLAGNEQFF	TGCAGCGTTGAAGGACCCGGACTAGCGGGGAATGAGCAGTTCTTC
TRBV20-1	TRBJ1-5	NA	TRBD1	CSASGQGFNQPQHF	TGCAGTGCTAGCGGACAGGGCTTCAATCAGCCCCAGCATTTT
TRBV29-1	TRBJ2-5	NA	NA	CNTPGRPPQETQYF	TGCAACACCCCGGGGCGGCCACCTCAAGAGACCCAGTACTTC
TRBV29-1	TRBJ2-1	few	NA	CSVELLVMSSYNEQFF	TGCAGCGTTGAACTACTAGTTATGAGCTCCTACAATGAGCAGTTCTTC
TRBV29-1	TRBJ2-5	NA	TRBD2	CSVTKIPGLAGGSISETQYF	TGCAGCGTTACGAAAATTCCGGGACTAGCGGGGGGGTCTATCTCAGAGACCCAGTACTTC
TRBV28	TRBJ1-2	few	TRBD1	CASSLRGLGGYTF	TGTGCCAGCAGTTTAAGGGGGCTGGGGGGCTACACCTTC
TRBV7-9	TRBJ2-5	few	NA	CASSPRDSAGGTQYF	TGTGCCAGCAGCCCACGCGACAGCGCCGGAGGGACCCAGTACTTC
TRBV6-2/TRBV6-3	TRBJ2-2	NA	TRBD2	CASRNLAGGTNTGELFF	TGTGCCAGCAGAAACCTAGCGGGGGGAACGAACACCGGGGAGCTGTTTTTT
TRBV7-9	TRBJ2-7	few	NA	CASSLTDTSYEQYF	TGTGCCAGCAGCCTTACTGATACGTCCTACGAGCAGTACTTC
TRBV7-2	TRBJ1-2	NA	NA	CASSLGRQRGYGYTF	TGTGCCAGCAGCTTAGGGAGGCAAAGGGGCTATGGCTACACCTTC
TRBV29-1	TRBJ2-4	few	NA	CSAEARTKNIQYF	TGCAGCGCCGAGGCCAGAACCAAAAACATTCAGTACTTC
TRBV29-1	TRBJ2-7	many	NA	CSVRWGEDYEQYF	TGCAGCGTTCGTTGGGGCGAGGACTACGAGCAGTACTTC
TRBV5-1	TRBJ2-1	NA	NA	CASSSRIEYGGYNEQFF	TGCGCCAGCAGCTCGCGTATAGAGTACGGGGGATACAATGAGCAGTTCTTC
TRBV4-3	TRBJ2-1	NA	NA	CASSQYPTSEQFF	TGCGCCAGCAGCCAATATCCAACTAGCGAGCAGTTCTTC
TRBV9	TRBJ2-7	NA	NA	CASSVGGVSGSYEQYF	TGTGCCAGCAGCGTAGGTGGGGTGAGCGGTTCTTACGAGCAGTACTTC
TRBV12-5	TRBJ2-5	once	NA	CASGFDPFNSASYNEQSF	TGTGCTAGTGGTTTCGACCCATTCAATTCGGCGTCCTACAATGAGCAGTCCTTC
TRBV29-1	TRBJ2-7	few	NA	CSVEEWGAGEQYF	TGCAGCGTTGAAGAGTGGGGGGCGGGTGAGCAGTACTTC
TRBV4-3	TRBJ2-3	NA	TRBD2	CASSQELGGGLDTQYF	TGCGCCAGCAGCCAAGAGCTCGGGGGGGGCCTAGATACGCAGTATTTT
TRBV20-1	TRBJ1-6	few	NA	CSASNGAPGAYNSPLHF	TGCAGTGCTAGTAATGGCGCCCCGGGGGCGTATAATTCACCCCTCCACTTT
TRBV27	TRBJ1-1	NA	TRBD1	CASRLTGVTTEAFF	TGTGCCAGCAGGCTTACAGGGGTCACCACTGAAGCTTTCTTT
TRBV5-1	TRBJ2-5	NA	TRBD2	CASRPASGPSQETQYF	TGCGCCAGCAGACCTGCTAGCGGACCCAGCCAAGAGACCCAGTACTTC
TRBV6-5	TRBJ1-2	NA	NA	CASSQQQGGHGYTF	TGTGCCAGCAGTCAACAACAGGGAGGCCATGGCTACACCTTC
TRBV6-1	TRBJ2-1	NA	NA	CASSEPGFHNEQFF	TGTGCCAGCAGTGAACCAGGGTTTCACAATGAGCAGTTCTTC
TRBV30	TRBJ1-5	few	NA	CAWSGSIRGAGQPQHF	TGTGCCTGGAGTGGGAGTATTAGGGGGGCCGGGCAGCCCCAGCATTTT
TRBV29-1	TRBJ2-7	few	NA	CSVEVQYSYEQYF	TGCAGCGTTGAGGTACAGTATTCGTACGAGCAGTACTTC
TRBV4-3	TRBJ2-1	NA	NA	CASSQVGGTTYNEQFF	TGCGCCAGCAGCCAAGTAGGAGGGACCACCTACAATGAGCAGTTCTTC
TRBV4-3	TRBJ2-5	NA	TRBD2	CARSQGPGGSETQYF	TGCGCCCGCAGCCAAGGACCCGGGGGGTCCGAGACCCAGTACTTC
TRBV29-1	TRBJ2-5	few	TRBD1	CSVEDPPGTGGETQYF	TGCAGCGTTGAAGATCCTCCCGGGACAGGGGGGGAGACCCAGTACTTC
TRBV5-6	TRBJ1-4	few	NA	CASSPLGGGESEKLFF	TGTGCCAGCAGCCCGCTCGGAGGAGGGGAGAGTGAAAAACTGTTTTTT
TRBV5-6	TRBJ2-1	few	TRBD2	CASSSAGEWKQFF	TGTGCCAGCAGCTCAGCGGGAGAGTGGAAGCAGTTCTTC
TRBV11-1	TRBJ1-1	NA	NA	CASSLNNLNTEAFF	TGTGCCAGCAGCTTAAACAATCTGAACACTGAAGCTTTCTTT
TRBV7-2	TRBJ2-3	NA	NA	CASSLVASERASDTQYF	TGTGCCAGCAGCTTAGTAGCTAGCGAGAGGGCCTCAGATACGCAGTATTTT
TRBV5-1	TRBJ2-3	few	TRBD2	CASSSKTSGPTDTQYF	TGCGCCAGCAGCTCGAAGACTAGCGGGCCTACAGATACGCAGTATTTT
TRBV6-2/TRBV6-3	TRBJ1-1	NA	NA	CASSYWGDGRSAEAFF	TGTGCCAGCAGTTATTGGGGGGATGGACGAAGCGCTGAAGCTTTCTTT
TRBV20-1	TRBJ2-5	NA	TRBD2	CSAARLAGFETQYF	TGCAGTGCTGCAAGACTAGCGGGGTTTGAGACCCAGTACTTC
TRBV29-1	TRBJ2-7	NA	NA	CSVGFSSYEQYF	TGCAGCGTTGGGTTTTCTTCCTACGAGCAGTACTTC
TRBV20-1	TRBJ2-7	NA	NA	CSASLLYEQYF	TGCAGTGCTAGCCTTCTATACGAGCAGTACTTC
TRBV19	TRBJ2-2	NA	TRBD2	CASSIDPRLAETGELFF	TGTGCCAGTAGTATAGATCCCAGACTAGCGGAGACCGGGGAGCTGTTTTTT
TRBV7-9	TRBJ1-2	NA	NA	CASSLAGRGYGYTF	TGTGCCAGCAGCTTAGCGGGCAGGGGTTATGGCTACACCTTC
TRBV20-1	TRBJ2-7	few	NA	CSARGGRDLYEQYF	TGCAGTGCTAGAGGTGGGCGGGATTTGTACGAGCAGTACTTC
TRBV29-1	TRBJ1-5	NA	NA	CSVSDGDQPQHF	TGCAGCGTCTCGGACGGGGATCAGCCCCAGCATTTT
TRBV5-1	TRBJ1-4	few	TRBD1	CASSARGDEKLFF	TGCGCCAGCAGTGCCAGGGGGGATGAAAAACTGTTTTTT
TRBV29-1	TRBJ1-4	few	TRBD1	CSVEDPGQGEKLFF	TGCAGCGTTGAAGATCCCGGACAGGGGGAAAAACTGTTTTTT
TRBV4-3	TRBJ2-7	NA	NA	CASSQDMGYYEQYF	TGCGCCAGCAGCCAAGATATGGGGTACTACGAGCAGTACTTC
TRBV15	TRBJ2-5	NA	NA	CATSAGPPYQETQYF	TGTGCCACCAGCGCGGGCCCTCCCTACCAAGAGACCCAGTACTTC
TRBV20-1	TRBJ1-2	once	NA	CSASPEANYGYTF	TGCAGTGCTAGCCCGGAGGCTAACTATGGCTACACCTTC
TRBV7-9	TRBJ2-7	few	NA	CASSLVRGRDEQYF	TGTGCCAGCAGCTTAGTGCGGGGCCGAGACGAGCAGTACTTC
TRBV20-1	TRBJ1-4	few	TRBD1	CSATGTGGLTNEKLFF	TGCAGTGCAACCGGGACAGGGGGCCTGACTAATGAAAAACTGTTTTTT
TRBV4-1	TRBJ2-7	NA	NA	CASSQVQAPYEQYF	TGCGCCAGCAGCCAAGTACAGGCCCCCTACGAGCAGTACTTC
TRBV18	TRBJ2-5	many	TRBD2	CASSPPEPGLAAETQYF	TGTGCCAGCTCACCACCTGAACCGGGACTAGCGGCAGAGACCCAGTACTTC